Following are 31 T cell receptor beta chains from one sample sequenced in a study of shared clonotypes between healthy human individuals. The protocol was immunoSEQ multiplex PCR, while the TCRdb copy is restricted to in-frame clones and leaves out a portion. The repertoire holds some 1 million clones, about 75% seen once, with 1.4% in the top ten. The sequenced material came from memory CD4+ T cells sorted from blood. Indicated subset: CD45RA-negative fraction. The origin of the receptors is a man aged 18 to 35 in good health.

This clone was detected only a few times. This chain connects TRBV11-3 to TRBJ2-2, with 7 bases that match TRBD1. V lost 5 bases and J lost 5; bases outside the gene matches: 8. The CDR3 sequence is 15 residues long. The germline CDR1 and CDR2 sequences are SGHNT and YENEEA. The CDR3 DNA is TGTGCCAGCAGCACAACAGGGGCAGGAACCGGGGAGCTGTTTTTT. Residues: CASSTTGAGTGELFF. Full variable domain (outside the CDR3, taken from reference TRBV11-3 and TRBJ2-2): EAGVVQSPRYKIIEKKQPVAFWCNPISGHNTLYWYLQNLGQGPELLIRYENEEAVDDSQLPKDRFSAERLKGVDSTLKIQPAELGDSAVYLCASSTTGAGTGELFFGEGSRLTVL.

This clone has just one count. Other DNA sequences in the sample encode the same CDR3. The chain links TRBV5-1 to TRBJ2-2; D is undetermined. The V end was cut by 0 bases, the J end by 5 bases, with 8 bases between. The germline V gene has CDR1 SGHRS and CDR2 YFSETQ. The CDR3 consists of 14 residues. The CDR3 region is CASSLVTDTGELFF. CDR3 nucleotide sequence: TGCGCCAGCAGCTTGGTGACTGATACCGGGGAGCTGTTTTTT.

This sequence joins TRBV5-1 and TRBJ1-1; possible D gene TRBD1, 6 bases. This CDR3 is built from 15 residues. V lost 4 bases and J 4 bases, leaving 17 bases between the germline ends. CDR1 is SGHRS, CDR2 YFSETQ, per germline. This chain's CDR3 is CASSPGSGAGTEAFF. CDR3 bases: TGCGCCAGCAGCCCAGGATCGGGGGCAGGCACTGAAGCTTTCTTT.

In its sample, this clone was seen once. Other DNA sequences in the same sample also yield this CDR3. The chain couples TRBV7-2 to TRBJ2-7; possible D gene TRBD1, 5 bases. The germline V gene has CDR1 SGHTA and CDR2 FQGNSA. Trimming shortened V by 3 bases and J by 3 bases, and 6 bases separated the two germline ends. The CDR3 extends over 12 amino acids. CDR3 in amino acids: CASSLQGYEQYF. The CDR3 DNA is TGTGCCAGCAGCTTGCAGGGCTACGAGCAGTACTTC.

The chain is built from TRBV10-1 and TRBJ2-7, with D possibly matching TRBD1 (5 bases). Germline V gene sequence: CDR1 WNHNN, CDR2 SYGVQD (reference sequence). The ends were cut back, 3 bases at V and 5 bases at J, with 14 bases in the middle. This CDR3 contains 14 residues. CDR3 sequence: CASSDQGPLNEQYF. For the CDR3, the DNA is TGCGCCAGCAGTGACCAGGGCCCCCTCAACGAGCAGTACTTC.

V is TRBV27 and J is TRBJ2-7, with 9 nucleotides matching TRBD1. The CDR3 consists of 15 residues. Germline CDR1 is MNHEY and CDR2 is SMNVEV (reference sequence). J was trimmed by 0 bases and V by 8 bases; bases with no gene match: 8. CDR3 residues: CASSLGTGSSYEQYF. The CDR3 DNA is TGTGCCAGCTCCCTCGGGACAGGGAGCTCCTACGAGCAGTACTTC.

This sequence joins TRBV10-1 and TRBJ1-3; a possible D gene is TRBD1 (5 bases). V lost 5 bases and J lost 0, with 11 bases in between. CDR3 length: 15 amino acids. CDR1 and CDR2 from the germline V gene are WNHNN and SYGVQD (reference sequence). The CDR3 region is CASSPGRLSGNTIYF. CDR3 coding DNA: TGCGCCAGCAGTCCAGGGCGTCTCTCTGGAAACACCATATATTTT.

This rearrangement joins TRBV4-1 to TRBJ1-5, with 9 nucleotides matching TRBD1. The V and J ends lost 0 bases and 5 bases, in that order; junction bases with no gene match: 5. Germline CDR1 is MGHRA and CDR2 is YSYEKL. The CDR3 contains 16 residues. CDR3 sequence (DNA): TGCGCCAGCAGCCAAGATTGGGGACAGGGTTATCAGCCCCAGCATTTT. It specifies CASSQDWGQGYQPQHF.

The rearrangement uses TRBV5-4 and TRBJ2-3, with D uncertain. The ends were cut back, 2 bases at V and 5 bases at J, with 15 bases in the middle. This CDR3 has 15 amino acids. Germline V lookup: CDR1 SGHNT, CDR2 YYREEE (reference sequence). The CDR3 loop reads CASSFANPGRDTQYF. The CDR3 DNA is TGTGCCAGCAGCTTCGCAAATCCCGGCCGAGATACGCAGTATTTT.

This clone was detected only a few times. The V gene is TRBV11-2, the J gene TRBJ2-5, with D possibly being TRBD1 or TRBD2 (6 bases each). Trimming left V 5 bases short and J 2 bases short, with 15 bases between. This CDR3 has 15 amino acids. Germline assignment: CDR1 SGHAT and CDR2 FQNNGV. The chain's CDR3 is CASSRVLGGQETQYF. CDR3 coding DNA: TGTGCCAGCAGCCGGGTCCTAGGGGGGCAAGAGACCCAGTACTTC.

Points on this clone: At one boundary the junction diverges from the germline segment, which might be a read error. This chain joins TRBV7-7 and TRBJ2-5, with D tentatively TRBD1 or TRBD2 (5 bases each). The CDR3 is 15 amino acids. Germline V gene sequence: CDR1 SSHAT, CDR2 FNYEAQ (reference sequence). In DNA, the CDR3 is TGTGCTAGCAGCTCTAATACGGGGCGCCAAGAGACCCAGTACTTC. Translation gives CASSSNTGRQETQYF.

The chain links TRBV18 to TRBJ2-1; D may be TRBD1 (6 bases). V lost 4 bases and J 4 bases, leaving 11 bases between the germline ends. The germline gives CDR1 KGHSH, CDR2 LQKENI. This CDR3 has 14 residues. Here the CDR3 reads CASSLSDSYNEQFF. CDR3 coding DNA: TGTGCCAGCTCACTATCGGACAGTTACAATGAGCAGTTCTTC.

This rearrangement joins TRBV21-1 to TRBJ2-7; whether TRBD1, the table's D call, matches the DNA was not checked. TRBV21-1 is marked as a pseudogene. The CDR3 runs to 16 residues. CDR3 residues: CASSKREPGHFYEQYF. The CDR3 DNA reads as TGTGCCAGCAGCAAAAGGGAACCGGGACATTTCTACGAGCAGTACTTC.

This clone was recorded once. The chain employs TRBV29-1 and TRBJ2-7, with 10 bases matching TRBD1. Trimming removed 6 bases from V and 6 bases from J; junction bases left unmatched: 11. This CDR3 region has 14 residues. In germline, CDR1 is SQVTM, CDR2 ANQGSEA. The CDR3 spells CSVIGTGDLSEQYF. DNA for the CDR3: TGCAGCGTGATAGGGACAGGGGATCTCTCCGAGCAGTACTTC.

The CDR3 reads CASSVGGTNRGEQYF. For the CDR3, the DNA is TGTGCCAGCAGCGTGGGTGGGACTAATCGAGGGGAGCAGTACTTC. This chain uses TRBV9 with TRBJ2-7; 7 bases line up with TRBD2. This CDR3 spans 15 amino acids. Germline trimming cut 2 bases from V and 7 bases from J; bases unmatched to any gene: 12. CDR1 SGDLS and CDR2 YYNGEE come from the germline V gene. Supplemented by reference TRBV9 and TRBJ2-7, the full variable domain reads DSGVTQTPKHLITATGQRVTLRCSPRSGDLSVYWYQQSLDQGLQFLIQYYNGEERAKGNILERFSAQQFPDLHSELNLSSLELGDSALYFCASSVGGTNRGEQYFGPGTRLTVT.

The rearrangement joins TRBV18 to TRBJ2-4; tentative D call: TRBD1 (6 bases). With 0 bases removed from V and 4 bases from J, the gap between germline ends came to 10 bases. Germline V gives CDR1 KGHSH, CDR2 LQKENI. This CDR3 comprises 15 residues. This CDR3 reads CASSPPPDSKNIQYF. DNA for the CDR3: TGTGCCAGCTCACCACCTCCGGACAGTAAAAACATTCAGTACTTC.

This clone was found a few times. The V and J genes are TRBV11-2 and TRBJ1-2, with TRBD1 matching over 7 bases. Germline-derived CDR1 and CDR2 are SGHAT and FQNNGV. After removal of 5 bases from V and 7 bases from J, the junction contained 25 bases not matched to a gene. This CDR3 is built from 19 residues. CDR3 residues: CASSPGGPTGTLLRGGYTF. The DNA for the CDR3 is TGTGCCAGCAGCCCCGGGGGCCCGACAGGGACCCTTCTTAGGGGTGGCTACACCTTC.

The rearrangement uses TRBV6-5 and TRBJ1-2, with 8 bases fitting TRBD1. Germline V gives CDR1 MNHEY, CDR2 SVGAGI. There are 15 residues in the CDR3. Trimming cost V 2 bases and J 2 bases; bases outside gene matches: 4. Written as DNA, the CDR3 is TGTGCCAGCAGTTACGCGGCAGGGGGCAACTATGGCTACACCTTC. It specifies CASSYAAGGNYGYTF.

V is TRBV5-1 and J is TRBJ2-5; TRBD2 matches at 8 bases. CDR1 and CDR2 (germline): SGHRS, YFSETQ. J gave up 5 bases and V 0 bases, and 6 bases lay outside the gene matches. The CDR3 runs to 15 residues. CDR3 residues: CASSLETGGHETQYF. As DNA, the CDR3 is TGCGCCAGCAGCTTGGAAACGGGAGGGCACGAGACCCAGTACTTC. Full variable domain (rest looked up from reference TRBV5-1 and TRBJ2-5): KAGVTQTPRYLIKTRGQQVTLSCSPISGHRSVSWYQQTPGQGLQFLFEYFSETQRNKGNFPGRFSGRQFSNSRSEMNVSTLELGDSALYLCASSLETGGHETQYFGPGTRLLVL.

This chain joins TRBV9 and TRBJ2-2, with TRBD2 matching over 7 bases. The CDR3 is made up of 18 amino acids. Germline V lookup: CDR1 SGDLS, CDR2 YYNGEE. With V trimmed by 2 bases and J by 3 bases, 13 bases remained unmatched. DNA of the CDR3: TGTGCCAGCAGCGTTATGGGAGGGGATAGAACCTACACCGGGGAGCTGTTTTTT. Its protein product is CASSVMGGDRTYTGELFF.

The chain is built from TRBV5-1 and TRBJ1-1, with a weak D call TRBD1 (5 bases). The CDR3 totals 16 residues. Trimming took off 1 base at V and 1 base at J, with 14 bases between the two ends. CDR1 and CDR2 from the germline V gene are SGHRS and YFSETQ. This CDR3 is CASSLRRGPQNTEAFF. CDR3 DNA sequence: TGCGCCAGCAGCTTGAGGAGGGGCCCCCAGAACACTGAAGCTTTCTTT.

CDR3 region: CAISPGTGGRDTQYF. CDR3 nucleotide sequence: TGTGCCATCAGCCCCGGGACAGGGGGCCGGGATACGCAGTATTTT. V and J are TRBV10-3 and TRBJ2-3, with 12 nucleotides matching TRBD1. J gave up 6 bases and V 6 bases, and 7 bases lay outside the gene matches. The CDR3 consists of 15 residues. Germline V CDR1 and CDR2: ENHRY, SYGVKD.

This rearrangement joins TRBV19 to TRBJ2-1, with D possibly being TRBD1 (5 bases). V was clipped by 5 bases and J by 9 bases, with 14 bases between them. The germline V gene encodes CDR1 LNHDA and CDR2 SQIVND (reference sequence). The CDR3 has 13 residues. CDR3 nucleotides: TGTGCCAGTAGTCCACAGGTACGAGGTGAGCAGTTCTTC. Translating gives CASSPQVRGEQFF. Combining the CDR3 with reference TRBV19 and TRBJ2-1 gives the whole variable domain DGGITQSPKYLFRKEGQNVTLSCEQNLNHDAMYWYRQDPGQGLRLIYYSQIVNDFQKGDIAEGYSVSREKKESFPLTVTSAQKNPTAFYLCASSPQVRGEQFFGPGTRLTVL.

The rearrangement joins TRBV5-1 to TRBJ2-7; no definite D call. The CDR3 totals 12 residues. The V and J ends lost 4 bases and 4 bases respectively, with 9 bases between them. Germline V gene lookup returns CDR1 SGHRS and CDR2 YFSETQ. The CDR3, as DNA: TGCGCCAGCAGCAAAACAGCGTACGAGCAGTACTTC. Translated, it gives CASSKTAYEQYF.

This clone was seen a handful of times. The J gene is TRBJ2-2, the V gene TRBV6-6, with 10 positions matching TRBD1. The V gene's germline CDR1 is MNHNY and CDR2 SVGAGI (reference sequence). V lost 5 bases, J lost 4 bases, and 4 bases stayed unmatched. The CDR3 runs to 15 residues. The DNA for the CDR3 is TGTGCCAGCAGTCCGGGACAGGGGTTCACCGGGGAGCTGTTTTTT. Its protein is CASSPGQGFTGELFF.

CDR3 sequence reads: CASSLRTGSEKLFF. CDR3 nucleotide sequence: TGTGCCAGTAGTCTACGGACAGGGAGTGAAAAACTGTTTTTT. V gene TRBV19 combines with J gene TRBJ1-4; 8 nucleotides line up with TRBD1. V lost 5 bases and J lost 7; bases outside the gene matches: 6. Germline lookup yields CDR1 LNHDA and CDR2 SQIVND (reference sequence). This CDR3 region has 14 residues.

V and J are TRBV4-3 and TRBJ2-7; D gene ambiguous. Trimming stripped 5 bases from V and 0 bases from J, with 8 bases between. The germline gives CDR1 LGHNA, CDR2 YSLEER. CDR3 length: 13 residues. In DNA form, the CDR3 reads TGCGCCAGCAGCTTGGACGGCTCCTACGAGCAGTACTTC. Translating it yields CASSLDGSYEQYF.

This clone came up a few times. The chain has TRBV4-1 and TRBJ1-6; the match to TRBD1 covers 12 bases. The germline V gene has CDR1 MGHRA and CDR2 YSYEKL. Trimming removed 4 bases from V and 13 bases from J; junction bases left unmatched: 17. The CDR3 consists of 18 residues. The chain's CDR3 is CASSLAMGPGQGAGPLHF. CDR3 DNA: TGCGCCAGCAGCCTGGCGATGGGGCCGGGACAGGGGGCGGGCCCCCTCCACTTT.

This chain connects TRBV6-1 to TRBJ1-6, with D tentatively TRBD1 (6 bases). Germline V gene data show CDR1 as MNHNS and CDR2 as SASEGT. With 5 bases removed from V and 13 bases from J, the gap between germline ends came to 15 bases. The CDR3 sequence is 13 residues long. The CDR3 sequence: CASSWATGRPLHF. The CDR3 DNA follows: TGTGCCAGCAGTTGGGCGACAGGCCGCCCCCTCCACTTT.

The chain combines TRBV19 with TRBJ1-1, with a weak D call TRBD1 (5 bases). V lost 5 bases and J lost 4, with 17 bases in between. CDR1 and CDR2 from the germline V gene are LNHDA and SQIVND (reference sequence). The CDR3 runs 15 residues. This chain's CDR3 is CASSAQPRVGTEAFF. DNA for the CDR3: TGTGCCAGTAGTGCCCAGCCCAGGGTAGGCACTGAAGCTTTCTTT.

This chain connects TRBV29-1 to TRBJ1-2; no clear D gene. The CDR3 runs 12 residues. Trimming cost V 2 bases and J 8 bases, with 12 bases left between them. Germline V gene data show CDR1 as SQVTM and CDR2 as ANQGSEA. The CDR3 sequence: CSVERGLSGYTF. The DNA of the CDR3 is TGCAGCGTTGAAAGAGGGTTGAGCGGCTACACCTTC. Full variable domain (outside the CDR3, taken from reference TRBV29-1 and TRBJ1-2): SAVISQKPSRDICQRGTSLTIQCQVDSQVTMMFWYRQQPGQSLTLIATANQGSEATYESGFVIDKFPISRPNLTFSTLTVSNMSPEDSSIYLCSVERGLSGYTFGSGTRLTVV.